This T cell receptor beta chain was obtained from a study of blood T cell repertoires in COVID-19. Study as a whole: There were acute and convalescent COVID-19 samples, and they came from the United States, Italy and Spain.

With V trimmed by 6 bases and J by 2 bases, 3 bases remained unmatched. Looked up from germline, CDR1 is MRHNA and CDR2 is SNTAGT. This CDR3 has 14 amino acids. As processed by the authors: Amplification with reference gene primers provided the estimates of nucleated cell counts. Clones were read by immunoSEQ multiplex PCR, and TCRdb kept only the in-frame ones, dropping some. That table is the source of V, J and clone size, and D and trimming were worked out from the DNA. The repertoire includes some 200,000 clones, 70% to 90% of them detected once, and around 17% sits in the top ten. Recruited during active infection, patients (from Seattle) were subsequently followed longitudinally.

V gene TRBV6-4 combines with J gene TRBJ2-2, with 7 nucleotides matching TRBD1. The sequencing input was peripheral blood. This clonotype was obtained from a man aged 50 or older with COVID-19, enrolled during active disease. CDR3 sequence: CASSRDSNTGELFF. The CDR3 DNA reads TGTGCCAGCAGCCGGGACAGCAACACCGGGGAGCTGTTTTTT.